Each of the 3 T cell receptor beta chains below was sequenced from the same sample in a study of identical twins. TCRdb reprocessed the 5' RACE reads with MiXCR, giving one entry per CDR3 protein. This table has a few hundred thousand distinct CDR3 sequences, approximately 15% appearing once. The sample also formed part of further work on yellow fever vaccine responses in identical twins.

Sequencing was performed on CD4+ T cells sorted from blood. These receptors all stem from a woman under 30 in good health.

The V and J genes are TRBV4-1 and TRBJ2-7; 8 bases map to TRBD2. The CDR3 consists of 19 residues. CDR1 and CDR2 (germline): MGHRA, YSYEKL. J was trimmed by 4 bases and V by 0 bases; bases with no gene match: 17. CDR3 sequence (DNA): TGCGCCAGCAGCCAAGACTCTTTAGGTCCCAGCGGGAGCAAGTACGAGCAGTACTTC. Encoded protein: CASSQDSLGPSGSKYEQYF.

V usage is TRBV6-2 or TRBV6-3 and J usage is TRBJ2-7, with 9 bases matching TRBD1. This CDR3 region has 16 residues. After removal of 2 bases from V and 1 base from J, the junction contained 6 bases not matched to a gene. Germline CDR1 reads MNHEY; CDR2 reads SVGEGT. In nucleotides, the CDR3 is TGTGCCAGCAGTTACGGACGGACAGGGGCTTCCTACGAGCAGTACTTC. Its translation: CASSYGRTGASYEQYF.

The genes are TRBV4-3 and TRBJ2-3, with D possibly being TRBD2 (5 bases). The CDR3 runs 16 residues. V lost 0 bases and J lost 0, with 10 bases in between. Per germline, CDR1 LGHNA and CDR2 YSLEER. The CDR3 nucleotides are TGCGCCAGCAGCCAAGAGGGCGGGCCAAGCACAGATACGCAGTATTTT. Protein sequence: CASSQEGGPSTDTQYF.